One sample yielded the 8 T cell receptor beta chains listed below, sequenced in a study of tumor-infiltrating lymphocytes in localized non-small cell lung cancer. This table comes from immunoSEQ multiplex PCR, and its TCRdb copy is limited to in-frame clones, with some not included. The table has approximately 17,000 clones, 65% to 80% seen once. Source material: lung tumor tissue. These receptors were taken from a human donor with non-small cell lung cancer.

J is TRBJ2-3 and V is TRBV30; D is perhaps TRBD1 (5 bases). Germline-derived CDR1 and CDR2 are GTSNPN and SVGIG (reference sequence). V shed 2 bases and J shed 3 bases, with 9 bases lying between them. The CDR3 totals 13 residues. The DNA of the CDR3 is TGTGCCTGGAGTTTGCAGGGAACAGATACGCAGTATTTT. This encodes CAWSLQGTDTQYF. Based on the CDR3 plus reference TRBV30 and TRBJ2-3, the full variable domain is SQTIHQWPATLVQPVGSPLSLECTVEGTSNPNLYWYRQAAGRGLQLLFYSVGIGQISSEVPQNLSASRPQDRQFILSSKKLLLSDSGFYLCAWSLQGTDTQYFGPGTRLTVL.

The chain carries TRBV2 and TRBJ2-5; no definite D call. The CDR3 is made up of 13 amino acids. The germline gives CDR1 SNHLY, CDR2 FYNNEI. The V end was cut by 6 bases, the J end by 4 bases, with 12 bases between. CDR3 residues: CASRKFSGETQYF. DNA for the CDR3: TGTGCCAGCAGGAAATTTTCCGGAGAGACCCAGTACTTC.

The rearrangement uses TRBV5-1 and TRBJ1-2; 8 bases align to TRBD1. The CDR3 loop spans 14 amino acids. V shed 4 bases and J 4 bases; nucleotides not matched to a gene: 6. Germline V gene lookup returns CDR1 SGHRS and CDR2 YFSETQ. CDR3 nucleotides: TGCGCCAGCAGCCCAGGGGGCGCCGGCTATGGCTACACCTTC. Its translation: CASSPGGAGYGYTF.

The chain joins TRBV9 to TRBJ1-1, with a weak D call TRBD1 (5 bases). The V gene's germline CDR1 is SGDLS and CDR2 YYNGEE. This CDR3 contains 14 residues. The V end lost 0 bases, the J end lost 2 bases, and 8 bases lay between the germline ends. CDR3 protein: CASSVAGINTEAFF. The CDR3 DNA sequence: TGTGCCAGCAGCGTAGCAGGGATAAACACTGAAGCTTTCTTT.

The V gene is TRBV5-4, the J gene TRBJ2-1; a possible D gene is TRBD2 (7 bases). Germline CDR1 reads SGHNT; CDR2 reads YYREEE (reference sequence). V lost 2 bases and J 9 bases, leaving 12 bases between the germline ends. This CDR3 has 13 residues. The CDR3 nucleotides are TGTGCCAGCAGCTTTTACGGGGGGCCTGAGCAGTTCTTC. It codes for CASSFYGGPEQFF. Combining the CDR3 with reference TRBV5-4 and TRBJ2-1 gives the whole variable domain ETGVTQSPTHLIKTRGQQVTLRCSSQSGHNTVSWYQQALGQGPQFIFQYYREEENGRGNFPPRFSGLQFPNYSSELNVNALELDDSALYLCASSFYGGPEQFFGPGTRLTVL.

The genes are TRBV6-1 and TRBJ1-2; 7 bases map to TRBD1. The CDR3 consists of 15 residues. V lost 1 base to trimming and J lost 3 bases; unmatched junction nucleotides: 5. CDR1 and CDR2 (germline): MNHNS, SASEGT. For the CDR3, the DNA is TGTGCCAGCAGTGAAGAGGGACAGTCTTACTATGGCTACACCTTC. This gives the protein CASSEEGQSYYGYTF.

The rearrangement uses TRBV6-5 and TRBJ2-7; tentatively, D is TRBD2 (6 bases). CDR3 length: 15 residues. Germline loops: CDR1 MNHEY, CDR2 SVGAGI. V lost 8 bases to trimming and J lost 3 bases, with 20 bases between them. The CDR3 reads CASRVPSEGIYEQYF. CDR3 nucleotide sequence: TGTGCCAGCCGGGTCCCATCGGAGGGGATCTACGAGCAGTACTTC.

The rearrangement joins TRBV19 to TRBJ2-1, with TRBD2 identical over 10 bases. The V gene's germline CDR1 is LNHDA and CDR2 SQIVND (reference sequence). Unmatched junction bases numbered 1, after V lost 3 bases and J lost 2 bases. This CDR3 contains 15 residues. The CDR3 nucleotides read TGTGCCAGTAGTATGCTAGCGGGGGCCTACAATGAGCAGTTCTTC. Translated: CASSMLAGAYNEQFF.